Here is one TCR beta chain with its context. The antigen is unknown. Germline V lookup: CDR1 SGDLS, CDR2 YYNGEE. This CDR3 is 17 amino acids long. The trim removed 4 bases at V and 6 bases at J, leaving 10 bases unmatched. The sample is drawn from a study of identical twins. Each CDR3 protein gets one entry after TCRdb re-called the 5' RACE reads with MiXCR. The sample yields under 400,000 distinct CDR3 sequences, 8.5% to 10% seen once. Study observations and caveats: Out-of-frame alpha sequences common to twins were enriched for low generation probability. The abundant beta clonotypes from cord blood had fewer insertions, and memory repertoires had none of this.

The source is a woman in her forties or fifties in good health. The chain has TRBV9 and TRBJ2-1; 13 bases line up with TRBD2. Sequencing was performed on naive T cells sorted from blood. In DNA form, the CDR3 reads TGTGCCAGCAGCCTTCCTCGGACTAGCGGGAGTCTCAATGAGCAGTTCTTC. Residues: CASSLPRTSGSLNEQFF.